These 13 T cell receptor beta chains originate from one sample sequenced in a study of shared clonotypes between healthy human individuals. Profiled with immunoSEQ multiplex PCR; TCRdb holds only in-frame clones, not every one. In the table there are about 2.2 million clones, around 93% of which are singletons. It was CD45RO-negative cells, positively selected for CCR7, that made up naive CD8 cells, with terminally differentiated effector memory CD45RA+ cells excluded. The sample consisted of naive CD8+ T cells from PBMCs. The receptors stem from a man aged 18 to 29 in good health. Some clones in this sample may be carry-over from other donors' samples.

J is TRBJ2-1 and V is TRBV9; D may be TRBD1 (5 bases). Germline V gene lookup returns CDR1 SGDLS and CDR2 YYNGEE. This CDR3 has 15 amino acids. Trimming shortened V by 4 bases and J by 1 base, and 12 bases separated the two germline ends. CDR3 nucleotides: TGTGCCAGCAGCCCAGACAGCGTTTCCTACAATGAGCAGTTCTTC. Amino acid sequence: CASSPDSVSYNEQFF.

The gene calls are TRBV6-5 and TRBJ1-1, with TRBD1 as a possible D gene (5 bases). Trimming left V 0 bases short and J 3 bases short, with 14 bases between. The CDR3 is 16 residues long. Germline V CDR1 and CDR2: MNHEY, SVGAGI. As DNA, the CDR3 is TGTGCCAGCAGTTACTCGGGGCCGGGGGGACACACTGAAGCTTTCTTT. Protein product: CASSYSGPGGHTEAFF.

The J gene is TRBJ2-1, the V gene TRBV5-1; tentative D call: TRBD2 (5 bases). The germline V gene has CDR1 SGHRS and CDR2 YFSETQ. Trimming took off 0 bases at V and 6 bases at J, with 25 bases between the two ends. The CDR3 spans 19 residues. DNA for the CDR3: TGCGCCAGCAGCTTGGGACGCCCGGGCCCCCGGGGTCCGGGCAATGAGCAGTTCTTC. Protein sequence: CASSLGRPGPRGPGNEQFF.

On this clone itself: Other DNA sequences in the sample encode the same CDR3. V and J are TRBV7-9 and TRBJ2-7; unclear D gene. Trimming shortened V by 2 bases and J by 2 bases, and 1 base separated the two germline ends. This CDR3 comprises 11 residues. Germline assignment: CDR1 SEHNR and CDR2 FQNEAQ (reference sequence). CDR3 sequence: CASSLTYEQYF. DNA of the CDR3: TGTGCCAGCAGCTTAACCTACGAGCAGTACTTC.

The genes are TRBV25-1 and TRBJ2-7, with D hard to call. From germline, CDR1 is MGHDK and CDR2 SYGVNS. V was cut by 6 bases and J by 5 bases, with 20 bases left in between. The CDR3 extends over 15 amino acids. CDR3 in DNA: TGTGCCAGCAGCCCCCGGAGTCCCCTTCCCCACGAGCAGTACTTC. Encoded protein: CASSPRSPLPHEQYF.

The chain has TRBV27 and TRBJ2-7; D is perhaps TRBD1 or TRBD2 (6 bases each). The CDR3 is 16 residues long. Germline V gene sequence: CDR1 MNHEY, CDR2 SMNVEV (reference sequence). Trimming took 5 bases from V and 3 from J, leaving 20 bases between them. DNA for the CDR3: TGTGCCAGCAGTCCCCGAGGGGGAGGCAACTACTACGAGCAGTACTTC. As protein: CASSPRGGGNYYEQYF.

This clone was seen more than once but under ten times. The same CDR3 arises from other DNA sequences in this sample as well. The chain employs TRBV6-5 and TRBJ2-7; TRBD1 matches at 9 bases. Germline V CDR1 and CDR2: MNHEY, SVGAGI. The CDR3 has 14 amino acids. V gave up 0 bases and J gave up 3 bases; unmatched junction bases: 0. The CDR3 coding sequence is TGTGCCAGCAGTTACTCGGGACAGGGCTACGAGCAGTACTTC. Encoded protein: CASSYSGQGYEQYF.

The rearrangement joins TRBV25-1 to TRBJ2-1; TRBD1 might be the D (6 bases). This CDR3 has 16 residues. Trimming removed 0 bases at V and 8 bases at J, with 17 bases between. Looked up from germline, CDR1 is MGHDK and CDR2 is SYGVNS. In nucleotides, the CDR3 is TGTGCCAGCAGTGAATATCTGTTTACGAAGGGGGATGAGCAGTTCTTC. Translating it yields CASSEYLFTKGDEQFF.

V and J are TRBV6-1 and TRBJ1-1, with D uncertain. The V end lost 1 base, the J end lost 0 bases, and 9 bases lay between the germline ends. The CDR3 runs to 15 residues. Germline V gene sequence: CDR1 MNHNS, CDR2 SASEGT. CDR3 coding DNA: TGTGCCAGCAGTGAAGGCATAGCATTGAACACTGAAGCTTTCTTT. This gives the protein CASSEGIALNTEAFF.

This sequence joins TRBV7-8 and TRBJ1-1, with TRBD1 matching over 9 bases. J gave up 0 bases and V 4 bases, and 6 bases lay outside the gene matches. Germline V gives CDR1 SGHVS, CDR2 FQNEAQ. This CDR3 contains 16 residues. Here the CDR3 reads CASSSWTGAMNTEAFF. CDR3 bases: TGTGCCAGCAGCTCCTGGACAGGGGCAATGAACACTGAAGCTTTCTTT.

The V call is TRBV19, the J call TRBJ2-7; D possibly corresponds to TRBD1 (5 bases). The CDR3 consists of 15 residues. Germline CDR1 reads LNHDA; CDR2 reads SQIVND (reference sequence). Between the trimmed V and J ends, which lost 6 bases and 4 bases, there was a span of 19 bases. In DNA form, the CDR3 reads TGTGCCAGTAGCCATGGATGGGCAGGGAATTACGAGCAGTACTTC. It translates to CASSHGWAGNYEQYF.

The rearrangement links TRBV11-2 to TRBJ2-7, with 9 bases that match TRBD2. The CDR3 totals 15 residues. Germline CDR1 reads SGHAT; CDR2 reads FQNNGV. Trimming took 3 bases from V and 3 from J; bases not matched to a gene: 6. This CDR3 is CASSFRAGGDYEQYF. CDR3 DNA sequence: TGTGCCAGCAGCTTTCGTGCGGGGGGGGACTACGAGCAGTACTTC.

The genes are TRBV5-4 and TRBJ2-1, with a weak D call TRBD2 (6 bases). Trimming removed 2 bases from V and 0 bases from J, with 12 bases in between. Germline V gene sequence: CDR1 SGHNT, CDR2 YYREEE (reference sequence). The CDR3 sequence is 16 residues long. The CDR3 DNA is TGTGCCAGCAGCTTTGGAGGAGGGCCCTCCTACAATGAGCAGTTCTTC. It codes for CASSFGGGPSYNEQFF.